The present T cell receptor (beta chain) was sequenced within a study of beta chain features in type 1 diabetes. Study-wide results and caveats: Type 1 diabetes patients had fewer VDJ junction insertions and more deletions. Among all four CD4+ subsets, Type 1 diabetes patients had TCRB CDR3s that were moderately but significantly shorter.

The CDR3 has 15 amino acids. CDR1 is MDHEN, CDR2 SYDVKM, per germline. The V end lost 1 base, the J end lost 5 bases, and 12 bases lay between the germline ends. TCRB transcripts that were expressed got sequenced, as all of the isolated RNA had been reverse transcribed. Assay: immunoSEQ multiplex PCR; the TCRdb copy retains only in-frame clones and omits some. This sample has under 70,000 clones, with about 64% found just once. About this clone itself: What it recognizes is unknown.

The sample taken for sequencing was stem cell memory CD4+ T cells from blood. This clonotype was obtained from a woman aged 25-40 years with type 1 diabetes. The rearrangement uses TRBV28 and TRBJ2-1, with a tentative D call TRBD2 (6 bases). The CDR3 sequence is CASSLFGGGHNEQFF. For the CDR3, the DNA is TGTGCCAGCAGTTTATTTGGAGGAGGGCACAATGAGCAGTTCTTC.